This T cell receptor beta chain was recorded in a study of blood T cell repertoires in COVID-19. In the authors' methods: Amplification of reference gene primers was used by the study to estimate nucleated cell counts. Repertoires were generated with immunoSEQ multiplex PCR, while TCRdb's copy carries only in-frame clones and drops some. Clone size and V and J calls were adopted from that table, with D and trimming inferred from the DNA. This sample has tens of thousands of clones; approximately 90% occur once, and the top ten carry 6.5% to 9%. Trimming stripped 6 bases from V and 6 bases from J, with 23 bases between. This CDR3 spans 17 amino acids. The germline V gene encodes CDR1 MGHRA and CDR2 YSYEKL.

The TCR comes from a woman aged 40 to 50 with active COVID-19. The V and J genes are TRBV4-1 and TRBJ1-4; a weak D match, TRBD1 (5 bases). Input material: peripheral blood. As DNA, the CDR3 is TGCGCCAGCAGTCAGACCGCGTTTTTGGGGCCGGATGAAAAACTGTTTTTT. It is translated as CASSQTAFLGPDEKLFF.